This TCR beta chain was obtained from a study of cytomegalovirus exposure and HLA in healthy donors. Germline CDR1 and CDR2: LNHDA and SQIVND (reference sequence). Trimming removed 10 bases at V and 0 bases at J, with 16 bases between. The CDR3 is made up of 14 amino acids. This clone was recorded only once. No antigen is known for it. Study-wide results and limits: Across donors, most TCRs were seen rarely, yet some public ones were widespread. With later analysis, a missense DCLRE1C variant became linked to TCR beta V- and J-gene trimming.

PCR amplification relied on 60 Vbeta primers (plus 13 Jbeta primers). Per the authors' pipeline: About 9.9 million shared chains were among approximately 80 million unique TCR beta chains counted in a later analysis. Data came from immunoSEQ multiplex PCR; TCRdb stores just in-frame clones and leaves some out. The V and J calls and clone size are taken from that table; D and trimming were inferred from the DNA. The sample shows about 91,000 clones, under 75% of them seen only once. The clonotype was recovered from a female donor in good health and CMV-seronegative. This rearrangement joins TRBV19 to TRBJ2-7; maybe TRBD1 (6 bases). The sample consisted of PBMCs. The CDR3 region has the DNA TGTGCCACCACTGGACAGTCAACCTCCTACGAGCAGTACTTC. Translation gives CATTGQSTSYEQYF.